This TCR beta chain comes out of a study of persistence of HIV-infected CD4 T cells. Study-level results: TCR oligoclonality correlated with proviral oligoclonality in the same sorted populations.

Cells were stimulated with overlapping HIV-1 Gag 15-mer peptides. CD40L-negative CD69-negative CD45RO-high memory CD4+ T cells were sorted as populations depleted of antigen-responding cells. Concerning this clone itself: Its antigen is unknown.

This CDR3 is built from 13 residues. V lost 4 bases and J lost 5, with 6 bases in between. The libraries were made with immunoSEQ version 4 in survey mode. Assay used: immunoSEQ multiplex PCR; TCRdb lists only in-frame clones, some missing. The sample holds approximately 40,000 clones, 78% seen once. Sequenced material: CD4+ T cells sorted from PBMCs after roughly 18-hour stimulation, taken from a patient who received antiretroviral therapy. This TCR was sampled from an adult man with HIV who was CMV-seropositive. The genes are TRBV12-3 or TRBV12-4 and TRBJ1-6; a weak D match, TRBD1 (6 bases). The CDR3 sequence is CASSYRDNSPLHF. The CDR3 nucleotides are TGTGCCAGCAGTTACAGGGATAATTCACCCCTCCACTTT.